Listed below are T cell receptor beta chains from one sample, sequenced in a study of T cell repertoires in cytomegalovirus infection. Antigens of these TCRs are unknown. Using its own MiXCR run on the reads, TCRdb lists one record per CDR3 protein. The table records about 770,000 distinct CDR3 sequences, 29% of them present only once. Sequences were derived from cultured CD8+ T cells from PBMCs, sampled from culture after CMV antigen stimulation. These receptors all stem from a human donor in good health (CMV status not recorded). Some clones in this sample may be carry-over from other donors' samples. The CDR3 runs from the conserved cysteine through the conserved F or W. D genes are given only for firm matches. Not all rows give a size; the values are once, few, many and, for expanded clones, a class.

>TRBJ1-5|-|-|TRBV24-1
CATSDSRAFSQHF
TGTGCCACCAGTGATTCCCGAGCCTTCTCCCAGCATTTT
>TRBJ2-2|-|-|TRBV4-2
CASSHDTGYTGELFF
TGTGCCAGCAGCCATGACACAGGGTACACCGGGGAGCTGTTTTTT
>TRBJ2-1|-|-|TRBV27
CASSLNLIPSPWEQFF
TGTGCCAGCAGTTTAAATCTCATTCCATCGCCTTGGGAGCAGTTCTTC
>TRBJ2-5|TRBD2|-|TRBV20-1
CSAAILAGGPGQYF
TGCAGTGCTGCGATACTAGCGGGGGGGCCTGGCCAGTACTTC
>TRBJ1-1|-|-|TRBV12-3/TRBV12-4
CASFAAGDNTEAFF
TGTGCCAGCTTCGCCGCGGGGGACAACACTGAAGCTTTCTTT
>TRBJ2-7|-|many|TRBV12-3/TRBV12-4
CASSLDRDTHSYEQYF
TGTGCCAGCAGTCTAGACCGGGACACCCACTCCTACGAGCAGTACTTC
>TRBJ2-1|-|few|TRBV19
CASSIKREFGDEQFF
TGTGCCAGTAGTATAAAGAGGGAGTTCGGGGATGAGCAGTTCTTC
>TRBJ2-1|TRBD2|-|TRBV5-4
CASSPGSGNNEQFF
TGTGCCAGCAGCCCCGGGAGCGGGAACAATGAGCAGTTCTTC
>TRBJ2-3|TRBD1|many|TRBV7-2
CASSLLPGQGTDTQYF
TGTGCCAGCAGCTTATTACCGGGACAGGGAACAGATACGCAGTATTTT
>TRBJ1-1|-|few|TRBV14
CASSTRTLHEAFF
TGTGCCAGCAGCACAAGGACACTCCATGAAGCTTTCTTT
>TRBJ1-1|-|few|TRBV10-3
CAISVLGTEAFF
TGTGCCATCAGTGTTCTGGGGACTGAAGCTTTCTTT
>TRBJ2-7|-|-|TRBV6-5
CASESGYEQYF
TGTGCCAGCGAATCCGGGTACGAGCAGTACTTC
>TRBJ2-1|TRBD2|-|TRBV6-5
CASSYGPGGNEQFF
TGTGCCAGCAGTTACGGCCCGGGAGGAAATGAGCAGTTCTTC
>TRBJ1-2|TRBD1|few|TRBV6-1
CASSEAGRGPGPANYGYTF
TGTGCCAGCAGTGAAGCAGGCAGGGGGCCCGGACCAGCTAACTATGGCTACACCTTC
>TRBJ2-1|TRBD2|-|TRBV7-9
CASSPGRGATYNEQFF
TGTGCCAGCAGCCCCGGGCGGGGGGCTACCTACAATGAGCAGTTCTTC
>TRBJ1-1|TRBD1|-|TRBV2
CASSDQGAVTEAFF
TGTGCCAGCAGTGACCAGGGGGCTGTAACTGAAGCTTTCTTT
>TRBJ2-1|-|-|TRBV4-1
CASSPPRGEQFF
TGCGCCAGCAGTCCACCCCGGGGTGAGCAGTTCTTC
>TRBJ1-1|-|-|TRBV15
CATSQRWGNTEAFF
TGTGCCACCAGCCAACGATGGGGGAACACTGAAGCTTTCTTT
>TRBJ1-2|TRBD1|-|TRBV20-1
CSARPGQGAYGYGYTF
TGCAGTGCTAGACCCGGACAGGGGGCTTATGGATATGGCTACACCTTC
>TRBJ1-1|TRBD1|-|TRBV7-8
CASSWGQGVTEAFF
TGTGCCAGCAGCTGGGGACAGGGGGTCACTGAAGCTTTCTTT
>TRBJ2-2|-|few|TRBV19
CASSPSGVGELFF
TGTGCCAGTAGTCCATCAGGGGTCGGGGAGCTGTTTTTT
>TRBJ1-1|-|few|TRBV7-9
CASSFSGVVEAFF
TGTGCCAGCAGCTTCTCAGGGGTAGTTGAAGCTTTCTTT
>TRBJ2-1|-|few|TRBV6-2/TRBV6-3
CASSYFPEPSYNEQFF
TGTGCCAGCAGTTACTTCCCTGAACCCTCCTACAATGAGCAGTTCTTC
>TRBJ2-2|-|-|TRBV19
CASSLGVQPNTGELFF
TGTGCCAGTAGCCTTGGGGTACAGCCGAACACCGGGGAGCTGTTTTTT
>TRBJ2-7|-|-|TRBV27
CASSPLAGASSYEQYF
TGTGCCAGCAGTCCCCTGGCGGGGGCGAGCTCCTACGAGCAGTACTTC
>TRBJ2-1|-|few|TRBV2
CASSEYERPEYNEQFF
TGTGCCAGCAGTGAATACGAGCGTCCCGAATACAATGAGCAGTTCTTC
>TRBJ2-1|-|-|TRBV7-3
CASSLIGQGGHNEQFF
TGTGCCAGCAGCTTAATTGGGCAGGGAGGTCACAATGAGCAGTTCTTC
>TRBJ2-1|-|few|TRBV27
CASSWQGGGGNEQFF
TGTGCCAGCAGTTGGCAGGGAGGGGGCGGGAATGAGCAGTTCTTC
>TRBJ2-5|-|few|TRBV20-1
CSALGGAQETQYF
TGCAGTGCTCTTGGCGGAGCCCAAGAGACCCAGTACTTC
>TRBJ2-3|-|-|TRBV2
CASSEWVPPPDTQYF
TGTGCCAGCAGTGAATGGGTGCCCCCACCAGATACGCAGTATTTT
>TRBJ2-2|-|few|TRBV11-1
CASSWGGQIGELFF
TGTGCCAGCAGCTGGGGTGGTCAAATCGGGGAGCTGTTTTTT